This TCR beta chain was observed in a study of T cell responses to AZD1222 COVID-19 vaccine. Second doses at about 4 or about 12 weeks were pooled. Method: immunoSEQ multiplex PCR; TCRdb's copy keeps in-frame clones and lacks some. The sample includes over 100,000 clones, roughly 93% seen only once; the top ten take around 0.98%. The V end was cut by 1 base, the J end by 3 bases, with 20 bases between. The germline V gene encodes CDR1 SGHRS and CDR2 YFSETQ. The CDR3 length is 19 residues. A word on this clone: The antigen remains unidentified.

The study's findings and limits: Compared with day 0, the breadth and depth of the Spike-specific TCR repertoire rose significantly after two doses of AZD1222. Repertoire sampling occurred only after the peak T cell response. Clonal diversity was possibly underestimated, and white British individuals and females predominated among donors.

The sample in question was peripheral blood, obtained 28 days after the second AZD1222 dose. The source is an adult who received the AZD1222 COVID-19 vaccine. The chain recombines TRBV5-1 with TRBJ2-6, with D unresolved. The CDR3: CASSLQPYHSTNGANVLTF. CDR3 nucleotides: TGCGCCAGCAGCTTGCAGCCATATCACAGCACCAATGGGGCCAACGTCCTGACTTTC.